This TCR beta chain was documented in a study of blood T cell repertoires in COVID-19 (dated by TCRdb to 2020 to 2021). Regarding the study in general: The collaborator samples originated in the United States, Italy and Spain and spanned the acute and convalescent phases of COVID-19. The repertoires were made available in a free public database intended to serve as a resource for research on the immune response to SARS-CoV-2. The material from the prospective study consisted of cDNA or gDNA derived from T cells, B-cell-depleted T cells, or PBMCs. Subjects who had been exposed to COVID-19, were actively infected with it, or had recovered from it provided the deeply sampled blood TCRbeta repertoires that made up the dataset. Samples came from the ongoing ImmuneRACE study (first 160 participants) plus 1,254 subjects from 6 global collaborators. A de-identified subject ID, COVID-19 status, age in years and sex were almost always included in the sample metadata. HLA class I and class II types, where available, came from metadata supplied by the sample provider rather than from assay-based typing. Overall study outcomes, separate from this receptor: The quantity of clinical and demographic metadata differed by source and by participant and was supplied without curation.

With respect to this clone: The target of this receptor is not known. Nothing much larger sits one base from this clone, and base qualities are not available.

Whole blood was collected in K2EDTA tubes by collaborating institutions according to the institutions' own protocols. For TCRbeta analysis, collaborator samples were shipped as frozen whole blood, as isolated PBMCs, or as DNA extracted from either sample type. TCRbeta CDR3 regions were amplified from genomic DNA using the immunoSEQ Assay, a bias-controlled multiplex PCR. The paper's data handling went like this. Within the assay, amplification of reference gene primers was used to estimate how many nucleated cells each sample contained. To quantify the absolute abundance of each unique TCRbeta CDR3 rearrangement, sequence reads were collapsed and filtered. Productive Simpson clonality was computed per sample as the square root of Simpson's diversity index over productive rearrangements. TCRdb mirrors the immuneACCESS table, restricted to in-frame sequences. Some clones are absent from its copies; in checked studies, under half trace to an unresolved V gene, and the reason for the others is unknown. The V and J calls and clone size come from that table; D and trimming were worked out from the DNA. The sample has a few hundred thousand clones on record, roughly 90% of them singletons. 5.5% to 8% of the sample belongs to the ten largest clones.

Sequenced: peripheral blood. The sequence came from a man between 60 and 75 years old with acute or convalescent COVID-19.

The DNA reads TGTGCCAGCTCCACGGGGGGAATTAGTGGCTACACCTTC. It translates as CASSTGGISGYTF. This sequence uses TRBV18 and TRBJ1-2; a tentative D call is TRBD1 (5 bases match). Reading from cysteine to phenylalanine, the CDR3 counts 13 amino acids. The DNA shown is the 39-base CDR3, in frame from base 1. CDR1 KGHSH and CDR2 LQKENI are derived from the germline V gene. V is cut by 6 bases and J by 7 bases, and the space between the germline ends is 15 bases.